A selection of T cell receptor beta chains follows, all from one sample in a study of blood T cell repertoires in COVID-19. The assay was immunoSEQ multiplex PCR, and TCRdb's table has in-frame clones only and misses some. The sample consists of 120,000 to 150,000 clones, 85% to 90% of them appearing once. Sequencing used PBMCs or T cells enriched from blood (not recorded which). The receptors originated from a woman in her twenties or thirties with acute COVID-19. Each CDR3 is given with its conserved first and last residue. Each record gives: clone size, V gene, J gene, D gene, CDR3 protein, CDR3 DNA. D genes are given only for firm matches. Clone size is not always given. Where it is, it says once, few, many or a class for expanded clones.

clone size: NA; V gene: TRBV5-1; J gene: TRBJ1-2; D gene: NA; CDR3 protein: CASSLSGDFYGYTF; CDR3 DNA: TGCGCCAGCAGCTTGAGCGGAGACTTTTATGGCTACACCTTC
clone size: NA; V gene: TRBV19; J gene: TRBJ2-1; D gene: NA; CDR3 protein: CASSPRGGNEQFF; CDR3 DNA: TGTGCCAGTAGTCCCAGGGGTGGCAATGAGCAGTTCTTC
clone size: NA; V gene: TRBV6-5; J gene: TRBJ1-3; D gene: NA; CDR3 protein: CASSSRDYSGNTIYF; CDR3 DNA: TGTGCCAGCAGTTCTAGAGATTACTCTGGAAACACCATATATTTT
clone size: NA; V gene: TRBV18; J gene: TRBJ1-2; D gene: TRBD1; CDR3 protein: CASSPDGQGSGYTF; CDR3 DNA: TGTGCCAGCTCACCTGACGGACAGGGCAGTGGCTACACCTTC
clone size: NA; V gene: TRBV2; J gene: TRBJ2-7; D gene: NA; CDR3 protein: CASRLQGGLGEQYF; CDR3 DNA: TGTGCCAGCAGACTGCAAGGGGGTCTGGGCGAGCAGTACTTC
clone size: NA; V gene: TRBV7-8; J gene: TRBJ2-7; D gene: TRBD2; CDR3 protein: CASSYLGLMLAEDYEQYF; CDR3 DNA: TGTGCCAGCAGCTACCTAGGGCTGATGCTAGCGGAGGACTACGAGCAGTACTTC
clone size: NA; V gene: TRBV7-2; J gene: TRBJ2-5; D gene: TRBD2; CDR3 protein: CASSSLAGAETQYF; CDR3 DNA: TGTGCCAGCAGCTCCCTGGCGGGAGCCGAGACCCAGTACTTC
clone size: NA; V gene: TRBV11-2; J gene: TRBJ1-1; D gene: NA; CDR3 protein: CASSFDRRTEAFF; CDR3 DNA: TGTGCCAGCAGCTTTGACAGGAGGACTGAAGCTTTCTTT
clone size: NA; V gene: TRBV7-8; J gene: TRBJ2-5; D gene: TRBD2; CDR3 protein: CASSSGGGRPAQYF; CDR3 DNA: TGTGCCAGCAGCTCCGGGGGGGGCCGTCCGGCCCAGTACTTC
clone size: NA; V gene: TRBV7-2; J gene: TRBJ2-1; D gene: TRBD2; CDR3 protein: CASSPGLAGNYNEQFF; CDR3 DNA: TGTGCCAGCAGCCCGGGACTAGCGGGAAACTACAATGAGCAGTTCTTC
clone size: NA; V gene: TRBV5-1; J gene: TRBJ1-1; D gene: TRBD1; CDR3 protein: CASSFAGGSNTEAFF; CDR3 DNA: TGCGCCAGCAGCTTCGCAGGGGGATCGAACACTGAAGCTTTCTTT
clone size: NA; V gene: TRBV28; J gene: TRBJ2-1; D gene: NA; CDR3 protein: CASTRTASSYNEQFF; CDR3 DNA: TGTGCCAGCACCCGGACAGCGAGCTCCTACAATGAGCAGTTCTTC
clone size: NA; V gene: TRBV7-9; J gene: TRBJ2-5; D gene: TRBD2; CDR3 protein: CASSLGLAGEETQYF; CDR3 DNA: TGTGCCAGCAGCTTAGGACTAGCGGGAGAAGAGACCCAGTACTTC
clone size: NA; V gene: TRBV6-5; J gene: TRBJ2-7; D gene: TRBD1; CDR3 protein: CASRRQGAYEQYF; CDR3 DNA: TGTGCCAGCAGAAGACAGGGGGCCTACGAGCAGTACTTC
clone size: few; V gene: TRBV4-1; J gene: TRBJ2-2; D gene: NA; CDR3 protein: CASSFRDTSDTGELFF; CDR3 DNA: TGCGCCAGCAGCTTCCGGGACACTTCGGACACCGGGGAGCTGTTTTTT
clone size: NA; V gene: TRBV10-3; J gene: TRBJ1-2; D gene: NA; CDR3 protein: CAISESISNYGYTF; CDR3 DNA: TGTGCCATCAGTGAGTCTATCTCCAACTATGGCTACACCTTC
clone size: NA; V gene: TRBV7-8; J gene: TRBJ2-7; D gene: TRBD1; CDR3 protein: CASTPPYRGLGEQYF; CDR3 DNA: TGTGCCAGCACCCCCCCCTACAGGGGGCTAGGAGAGCAGTACTTC
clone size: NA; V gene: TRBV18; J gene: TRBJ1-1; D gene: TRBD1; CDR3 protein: CASSPRQGWGTEAFF; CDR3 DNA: TGTGCCAGCTCGCCGAGACAGGGTTGGGGCACTGAAGCTTTCTTT
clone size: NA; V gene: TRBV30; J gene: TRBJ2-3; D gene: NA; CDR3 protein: CAWNRLAASTDTQYF; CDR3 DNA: TGTGCCTGGAATAGGTTAGCGGCAAGCACAGATACGCAGTATTTT
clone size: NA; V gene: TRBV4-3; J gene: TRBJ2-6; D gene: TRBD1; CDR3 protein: CASSQVSGGSGANVLTF; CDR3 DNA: TGCGCCAGCAGCCAAGTCTCAGGGGGATCCGGGGCCAACGTCCTGACTTTC
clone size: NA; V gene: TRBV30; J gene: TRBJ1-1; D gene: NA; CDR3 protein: CAWNPGATEAFF; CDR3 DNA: TGTGCCTGGAACCCCGGAGCCACTGAAGCTTTCTTT
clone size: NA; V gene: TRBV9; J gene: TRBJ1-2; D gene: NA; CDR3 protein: CASSLNPGTPSSHGYTF; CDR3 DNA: TGTGCCAGCAGCCTCAACCCAGGGACTCCAAGTTCTCATGGCTACACCTTC
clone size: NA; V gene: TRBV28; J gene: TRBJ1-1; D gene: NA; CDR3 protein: CASSFLQVATEAFF; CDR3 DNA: TGTGCCAGCAGTTTTTTACAGGTAGCCACTGAAGCTTTCTTT
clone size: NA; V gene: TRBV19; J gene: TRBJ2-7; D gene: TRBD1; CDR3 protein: CASSRGQGPYEQYF; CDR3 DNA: TGTGCCAGTAGTAGAGGACAGGGCCCCTACGAGCAGTACTTC
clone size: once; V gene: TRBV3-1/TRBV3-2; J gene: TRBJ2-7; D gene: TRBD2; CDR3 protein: CASSQALAGGPGEQYF; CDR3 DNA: TGTGCCAGCAGCCAAGCGCTAGCGGGAGGGCCGGGGGAGCAGTACTTC
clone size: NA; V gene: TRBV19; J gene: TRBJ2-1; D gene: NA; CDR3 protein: CASSIGWSSYNEQFF; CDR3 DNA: TGTGCCAGTAGTATAGGGTGGAGCTCCTACAATGAGCAGTTCTTC
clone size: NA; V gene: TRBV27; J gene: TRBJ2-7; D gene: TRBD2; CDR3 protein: CASSFRGELAVYEQYF; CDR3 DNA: TGTGCCAGCAGTTTCCGCGGAGAGCTAGCGGTATACGAGCAGTACTTC
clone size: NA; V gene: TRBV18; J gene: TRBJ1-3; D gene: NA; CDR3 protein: CASSPFGTGTGNTIYF; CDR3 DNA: TGTGCCAGCTCACCTTTCGGAACAGGGACTGGAAACACCATATATTTT
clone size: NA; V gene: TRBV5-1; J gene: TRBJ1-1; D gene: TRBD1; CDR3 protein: CASSLGGTGDTEAFF; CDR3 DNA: TGCGCCAGCAGCTTGGGAGGGACAGGGGACACTGAAGCTTTCTTT
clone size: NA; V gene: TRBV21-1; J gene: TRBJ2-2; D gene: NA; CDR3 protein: CASRDGELFF; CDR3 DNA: TGTGCCAGTAGAGACGGGGAGCTGTTTTTT
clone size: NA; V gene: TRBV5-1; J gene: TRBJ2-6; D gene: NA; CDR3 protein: CASSLYSGANVLTF; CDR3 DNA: TGCGCCAGCAGCTTGTACTCTGGGGCCAACGTCCTGACTTTC
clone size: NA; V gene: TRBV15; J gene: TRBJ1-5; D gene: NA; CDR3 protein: CATAEVQQINQPQHF; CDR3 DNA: TGTGCCACCGCCGAGGTTCAACAAATAAATCAGCCCCAGCATTTT
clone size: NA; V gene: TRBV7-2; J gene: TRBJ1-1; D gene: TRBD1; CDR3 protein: CASSAGTGVHTEAFF; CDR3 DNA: TGTGCCAGCAGCGCCGGGACAGGGGTGCACACTGAAGCTTTCTTT
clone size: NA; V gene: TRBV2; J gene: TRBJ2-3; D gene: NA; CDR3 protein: CASSEATGFSDTQYF; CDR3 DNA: TGTGCCAGCAGTGAAGCCACGGGGTTCTCAGATACGCAGTATTTT
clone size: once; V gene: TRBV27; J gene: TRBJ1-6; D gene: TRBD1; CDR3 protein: CASRLQGVNSPLHF; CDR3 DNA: TGTGCCAGCAGATTACAGGGGGTAAATTCACCCCTCCACTTT
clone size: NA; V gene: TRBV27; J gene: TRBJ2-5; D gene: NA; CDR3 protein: CASSLAGETQYF; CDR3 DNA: TGTGCCAGCAGTTTAGCCGGAGAGACCCAGTACTTC
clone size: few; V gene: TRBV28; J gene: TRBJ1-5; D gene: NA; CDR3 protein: CASSGEDNANQPQHF; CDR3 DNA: TGTGCCAGCAGCGGGGAAGACAACGCTAATCAGCCCCAGCATTTT
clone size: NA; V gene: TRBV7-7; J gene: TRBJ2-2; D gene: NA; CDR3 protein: CASSLRVQGEELFF; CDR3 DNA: TGTGCTAGCAGCTTGAGGGTACAGGGAGAGGAGCTGTTTTTT
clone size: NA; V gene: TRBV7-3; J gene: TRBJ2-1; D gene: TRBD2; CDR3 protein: CASSQSGTYNEQFF; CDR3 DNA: TGTGCCAGCAGCCAAAGCGGGACCTACAATGAGCAGTTCTTC
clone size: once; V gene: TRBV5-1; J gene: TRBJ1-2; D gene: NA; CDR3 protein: CASSLDFQGRVLGYTF; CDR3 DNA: TGCGCCAGCAGCTTGGATTTCCAGGGGCGAGTTCTGGGCTACACCTTC
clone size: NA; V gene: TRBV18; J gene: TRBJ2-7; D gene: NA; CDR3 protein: CASSSPGMPYEQYF; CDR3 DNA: TGTGCCAGCTCATCCCCGGGGATGCCCTACGAGCAGTACTTC
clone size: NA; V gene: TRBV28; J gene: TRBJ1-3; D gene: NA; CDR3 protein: CASSQGPLSGNTIYF; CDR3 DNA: TGTGCCAGCAGCCAGGGGCCCCTCTCTGGAAACACCATATATTTT
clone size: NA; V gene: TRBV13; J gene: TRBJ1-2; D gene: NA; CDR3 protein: CASSLTQVVGGYTF; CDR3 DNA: TGTGCCAGCAGCTTAACCCAGGTGGTGGGTGGCTACACCTTC
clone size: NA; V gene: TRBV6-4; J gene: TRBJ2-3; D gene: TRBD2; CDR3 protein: CASSDGREISTDTQYF; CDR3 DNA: TGTGCCAGCAGTGATGGGCGGGAGATAAGCACAGATACGCAGTATTTT